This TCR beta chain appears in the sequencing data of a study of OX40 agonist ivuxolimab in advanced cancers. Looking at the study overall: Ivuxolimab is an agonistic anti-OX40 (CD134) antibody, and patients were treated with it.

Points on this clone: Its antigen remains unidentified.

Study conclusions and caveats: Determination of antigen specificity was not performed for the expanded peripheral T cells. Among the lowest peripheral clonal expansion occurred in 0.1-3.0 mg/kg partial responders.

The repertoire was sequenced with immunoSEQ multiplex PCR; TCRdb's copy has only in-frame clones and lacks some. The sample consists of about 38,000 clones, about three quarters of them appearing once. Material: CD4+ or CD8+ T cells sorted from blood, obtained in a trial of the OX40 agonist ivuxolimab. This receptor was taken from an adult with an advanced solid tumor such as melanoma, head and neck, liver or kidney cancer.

The CDR3 sequence: CASVGHTDTQYF. Here the CDR3 DNA reads TGTGCCAGCGTGGGCCACACAGATACGCAGTATTTT. This chain connects TRBV11-3 to TRBJ2-3, with D hard to call. In germline, CDR1 is SGHNT, CDR2 YENEEA. This CDR3 has 12 residues. V lost 8 bases to trimming and J lost 2 bases, with 8 bases between them.